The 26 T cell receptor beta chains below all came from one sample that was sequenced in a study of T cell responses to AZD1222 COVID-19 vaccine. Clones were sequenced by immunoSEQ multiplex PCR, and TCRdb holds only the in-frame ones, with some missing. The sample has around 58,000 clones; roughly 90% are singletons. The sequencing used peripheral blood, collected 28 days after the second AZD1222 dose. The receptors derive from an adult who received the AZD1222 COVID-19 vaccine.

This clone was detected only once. The CDR3 DNA follows: TGCGCCAGCAGCCAACTAGCGTCAGACGTCCGCAGGAAGTTCTTC. Its translation is CASSQLASDVRRKFF. V and J are TRBV4-1 and TRBJ2-1; a possible D gene is TRBD2 (6 bases). Between the trimmed V and J ends, which lost 2 bases and 14 bases, there was a span of 22 bases. Germline V lookup: CDR1 MGHRA, CDR2 YSYEKL. This CDR3 comprises 15 residues.

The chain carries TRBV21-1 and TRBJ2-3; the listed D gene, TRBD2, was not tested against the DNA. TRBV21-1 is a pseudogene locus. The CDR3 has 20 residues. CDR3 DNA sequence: TGTGCCAGCAGCAAATCGGGCGGGAGAGGAAGTGGTCAGAGCACAGATACGCAGTATTTT. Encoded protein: CASSKSGGRGSGQSTDTQYF.

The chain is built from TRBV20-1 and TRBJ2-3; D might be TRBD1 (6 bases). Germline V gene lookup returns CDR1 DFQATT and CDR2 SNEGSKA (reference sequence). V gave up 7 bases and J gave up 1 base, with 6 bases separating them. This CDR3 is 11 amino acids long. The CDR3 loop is CSGTGTDTQYF. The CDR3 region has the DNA TGCAGTGGGACAGGCACAGATACGCAGTATTTT.

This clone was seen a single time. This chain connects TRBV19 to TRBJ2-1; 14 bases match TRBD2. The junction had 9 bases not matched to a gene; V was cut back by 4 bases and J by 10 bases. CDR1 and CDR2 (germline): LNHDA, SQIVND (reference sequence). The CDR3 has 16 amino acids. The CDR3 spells CASSTLRLAGGGEQFF. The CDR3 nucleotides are TGTGCCAGTAGTACTCTTCGACTAGCGGGAGGGGGAGAGCAGTTCTTC.

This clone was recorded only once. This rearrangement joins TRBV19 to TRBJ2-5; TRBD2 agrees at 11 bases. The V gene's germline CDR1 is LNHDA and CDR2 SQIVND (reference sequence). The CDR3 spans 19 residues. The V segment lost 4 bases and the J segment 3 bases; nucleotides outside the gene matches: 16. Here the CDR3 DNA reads TGTGCCAGTAGTAAGCTAGGGACTAGCGGATTTAGGAGGGAAGAGACCCAGTACTTC. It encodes CASSKLGTSGFRREETQYF.

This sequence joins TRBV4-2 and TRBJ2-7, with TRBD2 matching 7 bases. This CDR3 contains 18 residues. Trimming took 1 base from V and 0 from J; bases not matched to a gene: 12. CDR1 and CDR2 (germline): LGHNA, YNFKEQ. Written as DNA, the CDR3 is TGTGCCAGCAGCCAAGGAACATCCGGGAGGCAGTCCTCCTACGAGCAGTACTTC. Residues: CASSQGTSGRQSSYEQYF.

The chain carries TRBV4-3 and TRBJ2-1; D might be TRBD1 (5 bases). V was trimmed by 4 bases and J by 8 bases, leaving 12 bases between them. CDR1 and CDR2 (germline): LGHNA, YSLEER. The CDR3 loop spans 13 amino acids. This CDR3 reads CASSREGVDEQFF. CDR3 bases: TGCGCCAGCAGCCGGGAAGGGGTCGATGAGCAGTTCTTC.

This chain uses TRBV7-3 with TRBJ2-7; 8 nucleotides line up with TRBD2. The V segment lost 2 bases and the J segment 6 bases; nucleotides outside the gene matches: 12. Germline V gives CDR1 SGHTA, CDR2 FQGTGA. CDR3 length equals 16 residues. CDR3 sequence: CASSLASRAGAGEQYF. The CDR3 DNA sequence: TGTGCCAGCAGCTTAGCCTCTCGAGCGGGAGCTGGCGAGCAGTACTTC.

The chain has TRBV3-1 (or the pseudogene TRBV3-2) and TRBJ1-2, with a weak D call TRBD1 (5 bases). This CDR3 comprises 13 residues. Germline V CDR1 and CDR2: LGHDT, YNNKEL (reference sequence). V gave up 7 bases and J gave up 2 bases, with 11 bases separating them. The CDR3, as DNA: TGTGCCAGCACCTCGGACATCAACTATGGCTACACCTTC. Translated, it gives CASTSDINYGYTF.

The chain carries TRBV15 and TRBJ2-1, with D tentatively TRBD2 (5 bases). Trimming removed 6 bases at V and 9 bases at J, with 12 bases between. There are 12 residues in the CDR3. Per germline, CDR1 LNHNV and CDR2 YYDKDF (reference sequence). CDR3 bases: TGTGCCACCAGTCTGACGGGAACTGAGCAGTTCTTC. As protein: CATSLTGTEQFF.

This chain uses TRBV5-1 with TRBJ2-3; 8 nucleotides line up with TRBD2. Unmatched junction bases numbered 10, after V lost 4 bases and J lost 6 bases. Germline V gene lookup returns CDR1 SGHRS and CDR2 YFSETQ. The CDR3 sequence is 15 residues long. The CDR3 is CASSPTSGSGDTQYF. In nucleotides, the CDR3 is TGCGCCAGCAGCCCGACCAGCGGGAGTGGTGATACGCAGTATTTT.

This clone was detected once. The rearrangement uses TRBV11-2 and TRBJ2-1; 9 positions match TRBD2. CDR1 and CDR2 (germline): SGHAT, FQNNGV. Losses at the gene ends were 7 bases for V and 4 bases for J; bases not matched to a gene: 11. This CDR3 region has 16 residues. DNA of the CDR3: TGTGCCAGCACCACTCGACTAGCGGCCTCGTACAATGAGCAGTTCTTC. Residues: CASTTRLAASYNEQFF.

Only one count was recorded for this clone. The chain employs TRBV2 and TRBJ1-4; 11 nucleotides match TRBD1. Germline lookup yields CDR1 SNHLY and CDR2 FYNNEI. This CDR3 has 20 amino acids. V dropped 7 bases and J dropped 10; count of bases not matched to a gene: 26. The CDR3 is CASTGVGQGQGAIATGKLFF. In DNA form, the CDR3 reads TGTGCCAGCACTGGGGTGGGGCAAGGACAGGGGGCGATTGCAACTGGAAAACTGTTTTTT.

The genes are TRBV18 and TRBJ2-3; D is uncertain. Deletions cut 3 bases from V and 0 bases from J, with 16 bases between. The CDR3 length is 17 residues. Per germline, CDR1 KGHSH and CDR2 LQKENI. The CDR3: CASSPTRTRPSTDTQYF. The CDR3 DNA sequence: TGTGCCAGCTCACCCACACGTACGCGTCCTAGCACAGATACGCAGTATTTT.

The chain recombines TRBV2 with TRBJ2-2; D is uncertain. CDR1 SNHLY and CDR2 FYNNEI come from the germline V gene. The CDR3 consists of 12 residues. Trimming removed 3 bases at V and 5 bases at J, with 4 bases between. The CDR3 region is CASSERTGELFF. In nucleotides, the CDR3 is TGTGCCAGCAGTGAGCGGACCGGGGAGCTGTTTTTT.

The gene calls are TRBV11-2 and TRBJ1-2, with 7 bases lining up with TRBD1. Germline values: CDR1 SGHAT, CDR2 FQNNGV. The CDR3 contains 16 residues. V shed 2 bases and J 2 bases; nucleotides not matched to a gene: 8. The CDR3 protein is CASSLQRTGPNYGYTF. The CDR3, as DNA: TGTGCCAGCAGCTTACAGCGGACAGGCCCCAACTATGGCTACACCTTC.

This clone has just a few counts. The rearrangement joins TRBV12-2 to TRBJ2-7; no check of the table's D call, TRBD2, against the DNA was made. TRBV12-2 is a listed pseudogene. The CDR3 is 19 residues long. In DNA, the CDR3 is TGTGCAAGTCGAGCCGGGGGGCGCGGGTTAGCGGGAGGCGCCTACGAGCAGTACTTC. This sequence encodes CASRAGGRGLAGGAYEQYF.

The CDR3 protein is CASSTGTGDNGYTF. DNA for the CDR3: TGTGCCAGCAGTACCGGGACAGGAGACAATGGCTACACCTTC. The chain links TRBV6-2 or TRBV6-3 to TRBJ1-2, with TRBD1 identical over 8 bases. V was clipped by 5 bases and J by 6 bases; unmatched bases: 8. The CDR3 runs 14 residues. Per germline, CDR1 MNHEY and CDR2 SVGEGT.

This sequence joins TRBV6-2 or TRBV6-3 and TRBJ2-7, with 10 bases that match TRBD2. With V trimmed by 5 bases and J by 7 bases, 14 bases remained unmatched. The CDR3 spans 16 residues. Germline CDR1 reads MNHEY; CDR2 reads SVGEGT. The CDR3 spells CASSLRQAGGPGEQYF. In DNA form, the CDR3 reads TGTGCCAGCAGTCTCCGCCAAGCGGGAGGGCCGGGGGAGCAGTACTTC.

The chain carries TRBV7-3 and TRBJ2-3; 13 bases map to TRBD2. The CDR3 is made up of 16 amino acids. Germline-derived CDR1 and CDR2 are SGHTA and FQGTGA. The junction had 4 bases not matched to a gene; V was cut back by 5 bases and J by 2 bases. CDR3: CASSLLAGGITDTQYF. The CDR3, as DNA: TGTGCCAGCAGCCTACTAGCGGGAGGGATCACAGATACGCAGTATTTT.

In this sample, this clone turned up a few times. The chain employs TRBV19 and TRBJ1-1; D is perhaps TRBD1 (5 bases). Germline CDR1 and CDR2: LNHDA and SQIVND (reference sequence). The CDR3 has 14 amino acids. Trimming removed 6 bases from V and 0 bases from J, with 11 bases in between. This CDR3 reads CASRTGTVNTEAFF. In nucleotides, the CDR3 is TGTGCCAGTAGAACCGGGACCGTGAACACTGAAGCTTTCTTT.

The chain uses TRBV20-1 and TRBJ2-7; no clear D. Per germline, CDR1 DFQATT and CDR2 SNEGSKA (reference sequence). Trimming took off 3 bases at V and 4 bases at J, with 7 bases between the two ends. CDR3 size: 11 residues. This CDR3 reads CSASLTYEQYF. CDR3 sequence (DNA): TGCAGTGCTAGTTTAACTTACGAGCAGTACTTC.

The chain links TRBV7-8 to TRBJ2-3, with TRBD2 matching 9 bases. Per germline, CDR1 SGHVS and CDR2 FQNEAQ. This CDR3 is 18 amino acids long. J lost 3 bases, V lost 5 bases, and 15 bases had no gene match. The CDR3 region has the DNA TGTGCCAGCAGCCCTGTCCGGGGACTAGCTTTTCAAACAGATACGCAGTATTTT. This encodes CASSPVRGLAFQTDTQYF.

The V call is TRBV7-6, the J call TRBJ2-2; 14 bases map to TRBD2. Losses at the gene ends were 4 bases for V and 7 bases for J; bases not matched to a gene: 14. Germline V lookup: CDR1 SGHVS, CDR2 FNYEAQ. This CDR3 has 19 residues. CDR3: CASSSISGLAGGGGGELFF. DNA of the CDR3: TGTGCCAGCAGCTCAATCAGCGGACTAGCGGGAGGAGGCGGCGGGGAGCTGTTTTTT.

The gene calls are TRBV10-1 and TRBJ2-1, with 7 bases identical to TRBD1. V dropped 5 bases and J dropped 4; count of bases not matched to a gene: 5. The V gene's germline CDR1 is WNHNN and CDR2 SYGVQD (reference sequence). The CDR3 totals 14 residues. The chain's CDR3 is CASSLTGAYNEQFF. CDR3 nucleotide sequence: TGCGCCAGCAGTTTAACAGGGGCATACAATGAGCAGTTCTTC.

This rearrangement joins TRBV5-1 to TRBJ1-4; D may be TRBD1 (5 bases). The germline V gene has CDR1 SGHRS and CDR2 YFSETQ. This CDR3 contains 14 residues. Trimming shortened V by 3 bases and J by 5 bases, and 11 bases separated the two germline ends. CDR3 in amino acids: CASSSSGSNEKLFF. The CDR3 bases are TGCGCCAGCAGCTCTTCAGGGTCAAATGAAAAACTGTTTTTT.